Shown below are 26 T cell receptor beta chains from a single sample sequenced in a study of T cell clonotyping in hematopoietic cell transplantation. The table came from immunoSEQ multiplex PCR; TCRdb's copy has only in-frame clones and leaves some out. The data show 13,000 or so clones, more than 90% seen once. Source: PBMCs, taken 100 days after allogeneic stem cell transplant. These receptor sequences come from a female patient aged 45-65 years who had an allogeneic stem cell transplant from an unrelated donor, so the T cells may come from the graft donor. Some clones in this sample may be carry-over from other donors' samples.

V is TRBV30 and J is TRBJ1-4, with D maybe TRBD1 (5 bases). Trimming stripped 2 bases from V and 8 bases from J, with 21 bases between. The CDR3 consists of 16 residues. Germline loops: CDR1 GTSNPN, CDR2 SVGIG (reference sequence). In nucleotides, the CDR3 is TGTGCCTGGAGTAGCTTGGGGACCGCCCGGGGGGAAAAACTGTTTTTT. Translation: CAWSSLGTARGEKLFF.

The chain couples TRBV19 to TRBJ2-1, with D perhaps being TRBD1 or TRBD2 (5 bases each). The germline V gene encodes CDR1 LNHDA and CDR2 SQIVND (reference sequence). There are 14 residues in the CDR3. V lost 6 bases to trimming and J lost 3 bases, with 12 bases between them. CDR3 in amino acids: CASRWGSDYNEQFF. In DNA, the CDR3 is TGTGCCAGTAGGTGGGGGAGCGACTACAATGAGCAGTTCTTC.

The CDR3 coding sequence is TGTGCCAGCAGCTGGGCCGGGACAGGGAGGAACTATGGCTACACCTTC. It encodes CASSWAGTGRNYGYTF. The V and J genes are TRBV7-2 and TRBJ1-2; 9 bases are shared with TRBD1. Trimming took 4 bases from V and 2 from J; bases not matched to a gene: 8. This CDR3 region has 16 residues. Germline V CDR1 and CDR2: SGHTA, FQGNSA.

The chain links TRBV6-4 to TRBJ2-1; D possibly corresponds to TRBD2 (5 bases). The V end was cut by 6 bases, the J end by 5 bases, with 14 bases between. The CDR3 covers 14 residues. Germline assignment: CDR1 MRHNA and CDR2 SNTAGT. Here the CDR3 DNA reads TGTGCCAGCAGAGGGTCTAGCCCGAACAATGAGCAGTTCTTC. It yields the protein CASRGSSPNNEQFF.

V gene TRBV7-2 combines with J gene TRBJ1-4; D possibly corresponds to TRBD1 (5 bases). Trimming stripped 4 bases from V and 8 bases from J, with 14 bases between. Germline values: CDR1 SGHTA, CDR2 FQGNSA. The CDR3 totals 14 residues. CDR3 protein: CASSSGPTREKLFF. The CDR3 DNA reads TGTGCCAGCAGCTCGGGACCGACTCGGGAAAAACTGTTTTTT.

The chain employs TRBV19 and TRBJ2-1; 9 bases are a match to TRBD1. The ends lost 7 bases at V and 8 bases at J; junction bases unmatched: 3. CDR1 and CDR2 from the germline V gene are LNHDA and SQIVND (reference sequence). The length of the CDR3 is 12 residues. The CDR3 DNA follows: TGTGCCAGTACCGACAGGGGGGATGAGCAGTTCTTC. This gives the protein CASTDRGDEQFF.

This clone came up once. The chain joins TRBV28 to TRBJ1-2; D possibly corresponds to TRBD1 (6 bases). The CDR3 loop spans 15 amino acids. V gave up 5 bases and J gave up 4 bases, with 17 bases separating them. The germline V gene has CDR1 MDHEN and CDR2 SYDVKM. The CDR3 nucleotides read TGTGCCAGCAGTCCAACATGGACAGAGAGCTATGGCTACACCTTC. Residues: CASSPTWTESYGYTF.

The rearrangement joins TRBV27 to TRBJ1-2; D not certain. V was cut by 2 bases and J by 0 bases, with 10 bases left in between. Per germline, CDR1 MNHEY and CDR2 SMNVEV (reference sequence). The CDR3 extends over 15 amino acids. The CDR3 spells CASSLSFATNYGYTF. CDR3 nucleotides: TGTGCCAGCAGTTTAAGTTTCGCAACTAACTATGGCTACACCTTC.

DNA for the CDR3: TGCAGCATACTATGGACTAACTATGGCTACACCTTC. Residues: CSILWTNYGYTF. The chain joins TRBV29-1 to TRBJ1-2; D gene ambiguous. V shed 8 bases and J shed 0 bases, with 10 bases lying between them. The CDR3 consists of 12 residues. Looked up from germline, CDR1 is SQVTM and CDR2 is ANQGSEA.

This rearrangement joins TRBV18 to TRBJ1-2, with 10 bases matching TRBD1. With 0 bases clipped from V and 6 bases from J, the junction kept 10 bases outside the gene matches. Germline V gene lookup returns CDR1 KGHSH and CDR2 LQKENI. The CDR3 covers 17 residues. CDR3 sequence reads: CASSPPGTGARSDGYTF. The CDR3 coding sequence is TGTGCCAGCTCACCACCCGGGACAGGGGCACGTTCGGATGGCTACACCTTC.

The V gene is TRBV29-1, the J gene TRBJ1-5; maybe TRBD1 (5 bases). The V gene lost 0 bases and the J gene lost 5 bases, with 20 bases spanning the gap. This CDR3 has 17 amino acids. The V gene's germline CDR1 is SQVTM and CDR2 ANQGSEA. CDR3 nucleotides: TGCAGCGTTGAAGATCTGGGTAGAGGGGAGTGCGATCAGCCCCAGCATTTT. Its translation is CSVEDLGRGECDQPQHF.

The chain is built from TRBV11-3 and TRBJ2-7; D remains ambiguous. This CDR3 has 13 residues. Germline loops: CDR1 SGHNT, CDR2 YENEEA. The V and J ends lost 5 bases and 6 bases respectively, with 14 bases between them. The CDR3 nucleotides are TGTGCCAGCAGCAAAAACAGTGTCGGCGAGCAGTACTTC. This encodes CASSKNSVGEQYF.

The CDR3 loop reads CAWARGNYGYTF. The CDR3, as DNA: TGTGCCTGGGCCCGCGGGAACTATGGCTACACCTTC. The V gene is TRBV30, the J gene TRBJ1-2; D is ambiguous. Germline V gene sequence: CDR1 GTSNPN, CDR2 SVGIG (reference sequence). The CDR3 length is 12 residues. The V gene lost 5 bases and the J gene lost 2 bases, with 9 bases spanning the gap.

The chain joins TRBV6-5 to TRBJ2-2; the D gene is possibly TRBD1 (6 bases). CDR1 and CDR2 from the germline V gene are MNHEY and SVGAGI. The V end lost 1 base, the J end lost 0 bases, and 9 bases lay between the germline ends. There are 16 residues in the CDR3. The CDR3 is CASSYLDSANTGELFF. DNA of the CDR3: TGTGCCAGCAGTTACTTGGACAGCGCGAACACCGGGGAGCTGTTTTTT.

The chain joins TRBV27 to TRBJ1-1, with TRBD1 as a possible D gene (5 bases). The germline V and J ends were trimmed by 4 bases and 3 bases, with 9 bases remaining between them. Germline V gene sequence: CDR1 MNHEY, CDR2 SMNVEV (reference sequence). CDR3 size: 13 residues. CDR3 in DNA: TGTGCCAGCAGTTATTACAGGTACACTGAAGCTTTCTTT. Translating gives CASSYYRYTEAFF.

The rearrangement links TRBV6-4 to TRBJ2-3, with D possibly being TRBD2 (5 bases). In germline, CDR1 is MRHNA, CDR2 SNTAGT. Trimming removed 2 bases from V and 3 bases from J, with 6 bases in between. CDR3 length equals 13 residues. The DNA of the CDR3 is TGTGCCAGCAGTGACCGAGGGACAGATACGCAGTATTTT. This translates into CASSDRGTDTQYF.

This clone was recorded only once. This chain connects TRBV19 to TRBJ1-5; possibly TRBD1 for D (6 bases). The CDR3 has 14 amino acids. CDR1 and CDR2 (germline): LNHDA, SQIVND (reference sequence). V lost 6 bases and J lost 3, with 12 bases in between. CDR3: CASSLYRDNQPQHF. The CDR3 region has the DNA TGTGCCAGTAGCTTGTACAGGGACAATCAGCCCCAGCATTTT.

CDR3 protein: CASSFQGDEQYV. CDR3 in DNA: TGTGCCAGCAGCTTTCAGGGAGACGAGCAGTACGTC. The chain is built from TRBV5-4 and TRBJ2-7; possibly TRBD1 or TRBD2 for D (5 bases each). V was cut by 2 bases and J by 5 bases, with 8 bases left in between. The germline V gene has CDR1 SGHNT and CDR2 YYREEE (reference sequence). The CDR3 loop spans 12 amino acids.

The chain employs TRBV10-3 and TRBJ2-3, with unresolved D. Germline V gene sequence: CDR1 ENHRY, CDR2 SYGVKD. Between the trimmed V and J ends, which lost 5 bases and 2 bases, there was a span of 8 bases. CDR3 length: 13 residues. Written as DNA, the CDR3 is TGTGCCATCAGTCCCCCCAACACAGATACGCAGTATTTT. Its protein product is CAISPPNTDTQYF.

This chain joins TRBV14 and TRBJ2-7; 8 nucleotides align to TRBD1. Germline CDR1 is SGHDN and CDR2 is FVKESK. The ends lost 1 base at V and 6 bases at J; junction bases unmatched: 5. CDR3 length: 14 residues. The CDR3 sequence is CASSQVPTGGEQYF. The DNA for the CDR3 is TGTGCCAGCAGCCAAGTCCCCACAGGGGGCGAGCAGTACTTC. The whole variable domain, filled in from reference TRBV14 and TRBJ2-7, reads EAGVTQFPSHSVIEKGQTVTLRCDPISGHDNLYWYRRVMGKEIKFLLHFVKESKQDESGMPNNRFLAERTGGTYSTLKVQPAELEDSGVYFCASSQVPTGGEQYFGPGTRLTVT.

The CDR3 protein is CSVDQDRGRNRLYGYTF. The CDR3 DNA follows: TGCAGCGTTGACCAGGACAGGGGGCGGAATCGGCTCTATGGCTACACCTTC. The V call is TRBV29-1, the J call TRBJ1-2, with 11 bases that match TRBD1. V dropped 3 bases and J dropped 4; count of bases not matched to a gene: 13. Germline CDR1 SQVTM, CDR2 ANQGSEA. The CDR3 runs to 17 residues.

This clone appeared a single time. The junction and the germline gene differ at one end; a read error may be behind it. The chain employs TRBV19 and TRBJ1-2; 10 bases line up with TRBD1. CDR1 and CDR2 from the germline V gene are LNHDA and SQIVND (reference sequence). The CDR3 length is 15 residues. CDR3 bases: TGTGCCAGTAGCTTATACGCCGGGACAGGGGTTGAATTAGCCTTC. Protein sequence: CASSLYAGTGVELAF.

This chain joins TRBV30 and TRBJ1-2, with D possibly being TRBD1 (5 bases). Deletions cut 5 bases from V and 8 bases from J, with 21 bases between. There are 14 residues in the CDR3. CDR1 is GTSNPN, CDR2 SVGIG, per germline (reference sequence). The CDR3 DNA reads TGTGCCTGGGGCCTTACAGGTCTCAAGGGAGGCTACACCTTC. It yields the protein CAWGLTGLKGGYTF. The full variable domain, in which reference TRBV30 and TRBJ1-2 provide the parts outside the CDR3, is SQTIHQWPATLVQPVGSPLSLECTVEGTSNPNLYWYRQAAGRGLQLLFYSVGIGQISSEVPQNLSASRPQDRQFILSSKKLLLSDSGFYLCAWGLTGLKGGYTFGSGTRLTVV.

The chain carries TRBV4-1 and TRBJ2-5; the match to TRBD2 covers 11 bases. This CDR3 contains 16 residues. From germline, CDR1 is MGHRA and CDR2 YSYEKL. J gave up 5 bases and V 2 bases, and 7 bases lay outside the gene matches. This chain's CDR3 is CASSQRGLAGGETQYF. CDR3 bases: TGCGCCAGCAGCCAACGAGGGCTAGCGGGAGGTGAGACCCAGTACTTC.

The V and J genes are TRBV10-3 and TRBJ2-3; D not certain. This CDR3 comprises 10 residues. Germline CDR1 is ENHRY and CDR2 is SYGVKD. The V end was cut by 8 bases, the J end by 8 bases, with 8 bases between. In DNA form, the CDR3 reads TGTGCCATCCGGATCGGTACGCAGTATTTT. Its protein product is CAIRIGTQYF.

The gene calls are TRBV6-5 and TRBJ1-2; D ambiguous. The germline V and J ends were trimmed by 8 bases and 4 bases, with 11 bases remaining between them. There are 12 residues in the CDR3. The germline V gene has CDR1 MNHEY and CDR2 SVGAGI. CDR3 residues: CASQSGSYGYTF. In DNA form, the CDR3 reads TGTGCCAGCCAGTCGGGGAGCTATGGCTACACCTTC.